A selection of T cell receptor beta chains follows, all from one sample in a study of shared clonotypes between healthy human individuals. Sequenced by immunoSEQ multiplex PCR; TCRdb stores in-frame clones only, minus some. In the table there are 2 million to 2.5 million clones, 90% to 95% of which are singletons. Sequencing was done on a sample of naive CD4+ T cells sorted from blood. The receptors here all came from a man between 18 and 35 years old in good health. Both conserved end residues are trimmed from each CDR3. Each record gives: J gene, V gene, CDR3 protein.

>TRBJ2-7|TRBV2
ATRGGVEQY
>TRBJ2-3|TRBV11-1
ASSFSRGTDTQY
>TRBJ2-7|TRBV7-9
ASSPRLAGGSGEQY
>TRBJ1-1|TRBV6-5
ASFLQGGTEAF
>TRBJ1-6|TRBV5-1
ASSWAGVGGTNSPLH
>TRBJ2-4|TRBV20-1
SAEEGNIQY
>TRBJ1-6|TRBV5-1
ASSENSPLH
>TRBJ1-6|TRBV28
ASSLGPFRRGSSYNSPLH
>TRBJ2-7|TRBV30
AWSGLLDYEQY
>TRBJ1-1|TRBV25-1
ASSKGQVLDTEAF
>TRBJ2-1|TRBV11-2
ASSLDPTSAIEQF
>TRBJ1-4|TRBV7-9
ASSFGQGREKLF
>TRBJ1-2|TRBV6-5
ASSYLDRHYGYT
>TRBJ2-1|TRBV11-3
ASSSGDTPQF
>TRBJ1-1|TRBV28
ASSSNTEAF
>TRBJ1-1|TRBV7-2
ASSPNFGAGTEAF
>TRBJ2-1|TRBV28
ASTLPPGGRDEQF
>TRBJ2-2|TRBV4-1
ASSQEGLASGELF
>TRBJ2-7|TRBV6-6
ASRPTGSGSYEQY
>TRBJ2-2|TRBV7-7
ASSPRTSPNTGELF
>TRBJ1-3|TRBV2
ASSADASGNTIY
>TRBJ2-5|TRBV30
AWSGRQETQY
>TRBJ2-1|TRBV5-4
ASSGWPDNEQF
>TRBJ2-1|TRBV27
ASSFGDRPYNEQF
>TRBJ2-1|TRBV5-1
ASSLLPGTQAGYNEQF
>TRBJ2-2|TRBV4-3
ASSQDLPGLVGELF
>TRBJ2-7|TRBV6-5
ASSYSAGESYEQY
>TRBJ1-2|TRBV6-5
ASSYSILRGNYGYT
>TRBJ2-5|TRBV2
ASSGVSGLETQY
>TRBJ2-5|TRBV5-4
ASSMRGLQETQY
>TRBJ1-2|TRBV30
AWSHPGRQRNGYT
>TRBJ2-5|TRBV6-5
ASSSPLGPQETQY
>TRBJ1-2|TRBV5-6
ASTHREVTGGYT
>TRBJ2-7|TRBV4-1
ASSLGTRSLEQY
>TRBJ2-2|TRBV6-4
AATGTNTGELF
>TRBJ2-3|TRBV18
ASSQEGDLSTDTQY
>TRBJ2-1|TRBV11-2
ASRLTSGGPSYNEQF
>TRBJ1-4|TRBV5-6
ASSFRQSNEKLF
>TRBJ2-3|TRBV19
ASRGTGGVDTQY
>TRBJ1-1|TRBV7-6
ASSLGQLNTEAF
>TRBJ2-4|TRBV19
ASSIGLGTGMKNIQY
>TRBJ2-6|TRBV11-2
ASSQGLSSGANVLT
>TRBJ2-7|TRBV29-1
SVLANSYEQY
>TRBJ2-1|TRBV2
ATGRDRGFNEQF
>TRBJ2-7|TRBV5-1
ASSLFGAPYEQY
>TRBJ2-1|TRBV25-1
ASTGTLHNEQF
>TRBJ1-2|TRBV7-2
ASSPGTGST
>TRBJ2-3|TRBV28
ASSPSGGPNTQY
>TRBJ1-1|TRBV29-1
SVPGRKNTEAF
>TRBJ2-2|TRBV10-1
ASSGAGANTGELF
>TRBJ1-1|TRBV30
AWSGWGWVSEAF
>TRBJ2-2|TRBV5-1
ASSSGTSGSTGELF
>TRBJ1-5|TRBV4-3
ASSPNPLYQPQH